These 21 T cell receptor beta chains were all obtained from the same sample, sequenced in a study of cytomegalovirus exposure and HLA in healthy donors. In the PCR, 60 Vbeta and 13 Jbeta primers were used. Repertoires were generated with immunoSEQ multiplex PCR, while TCRdb's copy carries only in-frame clones and drops some. The sample has some 180,000 clones, 70% to 80% seen once; the top ten hold 1.4%. The sample comprised PBMCs. The receptor source for this set is a young man in good health and CMV-seronegative.

Concerning this clone itself: In the same sample, other DNA sequences code for this CDR3. The genes are TRBV9 and TRBJ2-1, with D possibly matching TRBD1 (6 bases). CDR1 and CDR2 from the germline V gene are SGDLS and YYNGEE. This CDR3 has 12 amino acids. V gave up 2 bases and J gave up 8 bases, with 8 bases separating them. The CDR3 DNA follows: TGTGCCAGCAGCGTTCAGGGGTATGAGCAGTTCTTC. It yields the protein CASSVQGYEQFF.

CDR3 residues: CASSSYGTGSYEQYF. CDR3 sequence (DNA): TGTGCCAGCAGCTCGTACGGGACAGGGAGCTACGAGCAGTACTTC. V is TRBV13 and J is TRBJ2-7; 9 bases agree with TRBD1. Trimming at V came to 4 bases and at J to 3 bases, leaving 7 bases not matched to a gene. Germline V gene lookup returns CDR1 PRHDT and CDR2 FYEKMQ (reference sequence). This CDR3 has 15 amino acids. Combining the CDR3 with reference TRBV13 and TRBJ2-7 gives the whole variable domain AAGVIQSPRHLIKEKRETATLKCYPIPRHDTVYWYQQGPGQDPQFLISFYEKMQSDKGSIPDRFSAQQFSDYHSELNMSSLELGDSALYFCASSSYGTGSYEQYFGPGTRLTVT.

The rearrangement joins TRBV6-5 to TRBJ1-2, with TRBD1 matching over 8 bases. The CDR3 spans 13 residues. Germline V CDR1 and CDR2: MNHEY, SVGAGI. V dropped 6 bases and J dropped 6; count of bases not matched to a gene: 6. DNA for the CDR3: TGTGCCAGCAGAACGGACAGGGAGGATGGCTACACCTTC. Protein: CASRTDREDGYTF.

The rearrangement uses TRBV2 and TRBJ1-2; the match to TRBD1 covers 7 bases. Germline loops: CDR1 SNHLY, CDR2 FYNNEI. The CDR3 loop spans 15 amino acids. The V segment lost 5 bases and the J segment 0 bases; nucleotides outside the gene matches: 6. CDR3 amino acids: CASSPDREANYGYTF. CDR3 in DNA: TGTGCCAGCAGTCCAGACAGGGAAGCTAACTATGGCTACACCTTC.

The chain couples TRBV7-3 to TRBJ2-2, with D unclear. CDR3 length: 12 residues. Germline V gene sequence: CDR1 SGHTA, CDR2 FQGTGA. V was shortened by 4 bases and J by 3 bases, with 3 bases between the two germline ends. CDR3 bases: TGTGCCAGCAGCTCCTACACCGGGGAGCTGTTTTTT. Translation: CASSSYTGELFF. Filled out from reference TRBV7-3 and TRBJ2-2, the complete variable domain reads GAGVSQTPSNKVTEKGKYVELRCDPISGHTALYWYRQSLGQGPEFLIYFQGTGAADDSGLPNDRFFAVRPEGSVSTLKIQRTERGDSAVYLCASSSYTGELFFGEGSRLTVL.

CDR3 protein: CASSSGTNSNSPLHF. CDR3 in DNA: TGTGCCAGCAGTTCCGGGACAAATAGTAATTCACCCCTCCACTTT. This chain joins TRBV6-5 and TRBJ1-6, with D perhaps matching TRBD1 (6 bases). The V end was cut by 4 bases, the J end by 6 bases, with 13 bases between. Germline lookup yields CDR1 MNHEY and CDR2 SVGAGI. This CDR3 is built from 15 residues.

A single count supports this clone. V is TRBV15 and J is TRBJ2-2; TRBD1 matches 7 bases. CDR1 and CDR2 (germline): LNHNV, YYDKDF (reference sequence). V trimming: 3 bases; J trimming: 0 bases; junction bases outside the gene matches: 7. The CDR3 covers 17 residues. The CDR3: CATSRGFQGANTGELFF. The CDR3 nucleotides are TGTGCCACCAGCAGGGGCTTTCAGGGGGCGAACACCGGGGAGCTGTTTTTT.

This chain connects TRBV2 to TRBJ2-7, with 9 nucleotides matching TRBD1. Germline V gene data show CDR1 as SNHLY and CDR2 as FYNNEI. Trimming at V came to 5 bases and at J to 5 bases, leaving 10 bases not matched to a gene. The CDR3 is made up of 15 amino acids. CDR3 region: CASSYPRDRDDEQYF. The DNA for the CDR3 is TGTGCCAGCAGTTACCCCCGGGACAGGGACGACGAGCAGTACTTC.

The chain is built from TRBV10-1 and TRBJ1-6; 9 nucleotides match TRBD1. The CDR3 is 15 amino acids. V lost 6 bases to trimming and J lost 8 bases; unmatched junction nucleotides: 8. Germline lookup yields CDR1 WNHNN and CDR2 SYGVQD (reference sequence). The CDR3 loop is CASSLRDREYSPLHF. The CDR3 DNA reads as TGCGCCAGCAGCCTCCGGGACAGGGAATATTCACCCCTCCACTTT.

The chain couples TRBV7-9 to TRBJ1-4; TRBD1 aligns across 7 bases. V was pared by 3 bases and J by 2 bases, with 0 bases of the junction left unmatched. This CDR3 contains 14 residues. Germline V gene data show CDR1 as SEHNR and CDR2 as FQNEAQ (reference sequence). The CDR3, as DNA: TGTGCCAGCAGCTTCAGGGGGACTAATGAAAAACTGTTTTTT. Its translation is CASSFRGTNEKLFF.

This chain links TRBV19 with TRBJ1-2, with 7 bases lining up with TRBD1. This CDR3 is built from 16 residues. The V gene's germline CDR1 is LNHDA and CDR2 SQIVND (reference sequence). V gave up 3 bases and J gave up 2 bases; unmatched junction bases: 9. The CDR3 DNA is TGTGCCAGTAGTATGCCCCGGGACAGAGGCAACTATGGCTACACCTTC. Translating it yields CASSMPRDRGNYGYTF. The full variable domain, rest sourced from reference TRBV19 and TRBJ1-2, is DGGITQSPKYLFRKEGQNVTLSCEQNLNHDAMYWYRQDPGQGLRLIYYSQIVNDFQKGDIAEGYSVSREKKESFPLTVTSAQKNPTAFYLCASSMPRDRGNYGYTFGSGTRLTVV.

This clone was recorded only once. The genes are TRBV29-1 and TRBJ1-2; 9 positions agree with TRBD1. Germline V gives CDR1 SQVTM, CDR2 ANQGSEA. There are 13 residues in the CDR3. J lost 6 bases, V lost 6 bases, and 8 bases had no gene match. CDR3 DNA sequence: TGCAGCGTACGGGACAGGGATTTAAATGGCTACACCTTC. This gives the protein CSVRDRDLNGYTF. The full variable domain, completed using reference TRBV29-1 and TRBJ1-2, is SAVISQKPSRDICQRGTSLTIQCQVDSQVTMMFWYRQQPGQSLTLIATANQGSEATYESGFVIDKFPISRPNLTFSTLTVSNMSPEDSSIYLCSVRDRDLNGYTFGSGTRLTVV.

This sequence joins TRBV9 and TRBJ1-2; no firm D call. Germline CDR1 SGDLS, CDR2 YYNGEE. V was shortened by 1 base and J by 4 bases, with 14 bases between the two germline ends. The CDR3 length is 15 residues. The CDR3 DNA sequence: TGTGCCAGCAGCGTAACCCCCGGGAAGGCCTATGGCTACACCTTC. Its protein is CASSVTPGKAYGYTF.

This clone was counted a few times. The chain uses TRBV7-2 and TRBJ1-2; TRBD1 agrees at 8 bases. The CDR3 extends over 16 amino acids. With V trimmed by 3 bases and J by 7 bases, 13 bases remained unmatched. Germline CDR1 SGHTA, CDR2 FQGNSA. CDR3 loop: CASSFHQGARESGYTF. CDR3 bases: TGTGCCAGCAGCTTTCACCAGGGGGCGCGGGAAAGTGGCTACACCTTC.

The CDR3 is CASSGSGRAMGEQFF. As DNA, the CDR3 is TGTGCCAGCAGCGGTTCCGGGAGGGCGATGGGGGAGCAGTTCTTC. This chain connects TRBV7-2 to TRBJ2-1, with TRBD2 identical over 8 bases. Trimming took 5 bases from V and 10 from J; bases not matched to a gene: 13. Looked up from germline, CDR1 is SGHTA and CDR2 is FQGNSA. This CDR3 spans 15 amino acids.

This clone was counted a single time. The V call is TRBV12-2, the J call TRBJ1-5; the table gives TRBD1 as D, unverified against the DNA. TRBV12-2 is a pseudogene segment. The CDR3 length is 16 residues. The CDR3 spells CASRCDRGRSNQPQHF. CDR3 bases: TGTGCAAGTCGCTGCGACAGGGGGCGAAGCAATCAGCCCCAGCATTTT.

This clone was counted between two and nine times. The chain combines TRBV2 with TRBJ2-6; D call uncertain. The CDR3 spans 15 residues. The V end lost 6 bases, the J end lost 0 bases, and 9 bases lay between the germline ends. Germline CDR1 SNHLY, CDR2 FYNNEI. CDR3 sequence reads: CASSRLRSGANVLTF. As DNA, the CDR3 is TGTGCCAGCAGCAGGCTCCGCTCTGGGGCCAACGTCCTGACTTTC.

V is TRBV14 and J is TRBJ1-5; D not resolved. The length of the CDR3 is 16 residues. V was cut by 3 bases and J by 6 bases, with 18 bases left in between. Germline V gene sequence: CDR1 SGHDN, CDR2 FVKESK. DNA of the CDR3: TGTGCCAGCAGCCAGGAGTTGTCGGGTGGGAGTCAGCCCCAGCATTTT. This sequence encodes CASSQELSGGSQPQHF. Full variable domain (missing parts from reference TRBV14 and TRBJ1-5): EAGVTQFPSHSVIEKGQTVTLRCDPISGHDNLYWYRRVMGKEIKFLLHFVKESKQDESGMPNNRFLAERTGGTYSTLKVQPAELEDSGVYFCASSQELSGGSQPQHFGDGTRLSIL.

The chain has TRBV11-2 and TRBJ2-3; the D gene is possibly TRBD1 (6 bases). The CDR3 has 16 residues. Trimming cost V 3 bases and J 3 bases, with 16 bases left between them. In germline, CDR1 is SGHAT, CDR2 FQNNGV. The CDR3 DNA sequence: TGTGCCAGCAGCTTCTACAGGGTCGAAGGGACAGATACGCAGTATTTT. Residues: CASSFYRVEGTDTQYF.

V and J are TRBV4-2 and TRBJ2-7; D is possibly TRBD2 (6 bases). CDR3 length: 15 residues. The ends were cut back, 1 base at V and 4 bases at J, with 14 bases in the middle. Germline values: CDR1 LGHNA, CDR2 YNFKEQ. CDR3 DNA sequence: TGTGCCAGCAGCCAAGGGCGGGGCGGTGGGTACGAGCAGTACTTC. Translation gives CASSQGRGGGYEQYF.

The chain employs TRBV30 and TRBJ2-3, with TRBD2 identical over 8 bases. With 6 bases clipped from V and 1 base from J, the junction kept 12 bases outside the gene matches. The germline V gene has CDR1 GTSNPN and CDR2 SVGIG (reference sequence). The CDR3 runs to 16 residues. The CDR3 bases are TGTGCCTGTGGGCCTTGGGGGCGGGGGGGCACAGATACGCAGTATTTT. Translation gives CACGPWGRGGTDTQYF.